Below, 23 T cell receptor beta chains from the same sample are listed, as sequenced in a study of shared clonotypes between healthy human individuals. TCRdb keeps only in-frame clones here, not all; method: immunoSEQ multiplex PCR. The data contain some 2,000,000 clones, just under 95% of them singletons. CD45RO-negative, CCR7-positively selected cells formed the naive CD8 fraction, excluding terminally differentiated effector memory CD45RA+ cells. Sample: naive CD8+ T cells sorted from blood. These receptors came from a man between 18 and 35 years old in good health.

This clone was observed once. This chain joins TRBV10-2 and TRBJ1-1, with D possibly matching TRBD1 (5 bases). V shed 6 bases and J shed 2 bases, with 13 bases lying between them. Germline-derived CDR1 and CDR2 are WSHSY and SAAADI. CDR3 length: 14 amino acids. CDR3 amino acids: CASSRLGVNTEAFF. The DNA for the CDR3 is TGCGCCAGCAGCCGACTGGGGGTAAACACTGAAGCTTTCTTT.

The gene calls are TRBV5-4 and TRBJ2-3, with 8 bases that match TRBD1. CDR3 length equals 15 residues. The germline V gene encodes CDR1 SGHNT and CDR2 YYREEE (reference sequence). Trimming at V came to 4 bases and at J to 6 bases, leaving 10 bases not matched to a gene. The DNA of the CDR3 is TGTGCCAGCAGCAAGGACAGGGAGGCACGCGATACGCAGTATTTT. Translated: CASSKDREARDTQYF.

The chain recombines TRBV9 with TRBJ2-5, with 10 nucleotides matching TRBD2. The CDR3 runs 17 residues. The V gene's germline CDR1 is SGDLS and CDR2 YYNGEE. With 4 bases clipped from V and 2 bases from J, the junction kept 11 bases outside the gene matches. CDR3 sequence reads: CASSPRVAGGIQETQYF. The CDR3 bases are TGTGCCAGCAGCCCGCGGGTAGCGGGGGGAATACAAGAGACCCAGTACTTC.

The chain recombines TRBV10-3 with TRBJ2-5; 11 bases align to TRBD2. V lost 0 bases to trimming and J lost 3 bases; unmatched junction nucleotides: 0. Germline values: CDR1 ENHRY, CDR2 SYGVKD. The CDR3 contains 15 residues. DNA for the CDR3: TGTGCCATCAGTGAGTCGGGACTAGCGGAAGAGACCCAGTACTTC. Its protein is CAISESGLAEETQYF.

The chain links TRBV27 to TRBJ1-1; no firm D call. CDR3 size: 18 residues. Trimming took off 3 bases at V and 0 bases at J, with 20 bases between the two ends. Germline values: CDR1 MNHEY, CDR2 SMNVEV (reference sequence). This CDR3 is CASSFIGPLGNMNTEAFF. DNA of the CDR3: TGTGCCAGCAGTTTTATCGGCCCCCTAGGGAACATGAACACTGAAGCTTTCTTT.

The chain is built from TRBV5-1 and TRBJ1-2; possible D gene TRBD1, 5 bases. Looked up from germline, CDR1 is SGHRS and CDR2 is YFSETQ. The CDR3 covers 14 residues. V lost 0 bases, J lost 3 bases, and 9 bases lay in between. The CDR3 loop is CASSLGRGDYGYTF. The CDR3 bases are TGCGCCAGCAGCTTGGGAAGGGGAGACTATGGCTACACCTTC.

This chain connects TRBV25-1 to TRBJ2-2; D may match TRBD1 or TRBD2 (6 bases each). V was pared by 9 bases and J by 4 bases, with 15 bases between. Germline V CDR1 and CDR2: MGHDK, SYGVNS. This CDR3 contains 14 residues. CDR3 nucleotide sequence: TGTGCCAGTAGTTGGGGGGCGGCCACCGGGGAGCTGTTTTTT. Its translation is CASSWGAATGELFF.

This chain links TRBV4-2 with TRBJ1-2; maybe TRBD1 (6 bases). CDR1 is LGHNA and CDR2 is YNFKEQ in the germline V gene. The CDR3 length is 14 residues. Trimming removed 5 bases from V and 6 bases from J, with 16 bases in between. Here the CDR3 DNA reads TGTGCCAGCAGCTCGACCGAAGGACAGAATGGCTACACCTTC. Translated: CASSSTEGQNGYTF.

To note about this clone: This sample also contains other DNA sequences that code for the same CDR3. The rearrangement links TRBV9 to TRBJ2-2; no clear D gene. Germline V gene data show CDR1 as SGDLS and CDR2 as YYNGEE. This CDR3 is 13 amino acids long. The V end was cut by 4 bases, the J end by 4 bases, with 8 bases between. The CDR3: CASSPTTTGELFF. CDR3 coding DNA: TGTGCCAGCAGCCCCACAACCACCGGGGAGCTGTTTTTT.

The V gene is TRBV18, the J gene TRBJ2-3; D gene ambiguous. From germline, CDR1 is KGHSH and CDR2 LQKENI. Trimming took 3 bases from V and 2 from J, leaving 12 bases between them. The CDR3 length is 15 residues. CDR3 sequence: CASSPPEQNTDTQYF. The DNA of the CDR3 is TGTGCCAGCTCACCCCCGGAACAGAACACAGATACGCAGTATTTT.

The V call is TRBV2, the J call TRBJ2-1; 10 bases align to TRBD2. V lost 3 bases and J lost 6; bases outside the gene matches: 5. Germline V lookup: CDR1 SNHLY, CDR2 FYNNEI. CDR3 length: 15 amino acids. The CDR3 reads CASSETAGGLNEQFF. The CDR3 DNA reads as TGTGCCAGCAGTGAGACAGCGGGAGGGCTCAATGAGCAGTTCTTC.

A note on this clone: This CDR3 is also generated by other DNA sequences in the sample. CDR3 in DNA: TGTGCCAGCAGCTTCGGCGAGGCTGAGCAGTACTTC. Protein product: CASSFGEAEQYF. The chain joins TRBV7-9 to TRBJ2-7; D unresolved. CDR3 length: 12 amino acids. In germline, CDR1 is SEHNR, CDR2 FQNEAQ (reference sequence). V was cut by 3 bases and J by 7 bases, with 10 bases left in between.

CDR3 sequence reads: CASSLVVLVTADTQYF. As DNA, the CDR3 is TGCGCCAGCAGCTTGGTTGTCCTGGTCACCGCAGATACGCAGTATTTT. The V and J genes are TRBV5-1 and TRBJ2-3; D is uncertain. Germline assignment: CDR1 SGHRS and CDR2 YFSETQ. The CDR3 sequence is 16 residues long. V was trimmed by 0 bases and J by 4 bases, leaving 15 bases between them.

In its sample, this clone was seen once. The rearrangement uses TRBV11-2 and TRBJ2-7; a weak D match, TRBD2 (7 bases). The length of the CDR3 is 14 residues. Germline V CDR1 and CDR2: SGHAT, FQNNGV. The V end lost 5 bases, the J end lost 6 bases, and 17 bases lay between the germline ends. The CDR3 loop reads CASSTRGALSEQYF. CDR3 DNA: TGTGCCAGCAGCACCCGGGGGGCTTTGAGCGAGCAGTACTTC.

This clone appeared once. Other DNA sequences of this sample code for an identical CDR3. The rearrangement joins TRBV28 to TRBJ1-2; D is ambiguous. The germline V gene encodes CDR1 MDHEN and CDR2 SYDVKM. The CDR3 spans 13 residues. V lost 3 bases and J 1 base, leaving 6 bases between the germline ends. The CDR3 loop reads CASSFGGNYGYTF. The CDR3, as DNA: TGTGCCAGCAGTTTTGGCGGTAACTATGGCTACACCTTC.

CDR3 sequence reads: CASSPGPNQPQHF. CDR3 coding DNA: TGCGCCAGCAGTCCGGGACCCAATCAGCCCCAGCATTTT. The genes are TRBV10-1 and TRBJ1-5, with D tentatively TRBD1 (5 bases). The germline gives CDR1 WNHNN, CDR2 SYGVQD (reference sequence). The CDR3 consists of 13 residues. The germline V and J ends were trimmed by 5 bases and 3 bases, with 8 bases remaining between them.

CDR3 protein: CASSYQTDTQYF. In DNA form, the CDR3 reads TGTGCCAGCAGCTACCAAACAGATACGCAGTATTTT. The chain joins TRBV5-6 to TRBJ2-3; D is unclear. Germline lookup yields CDR1 SGHDT and CDR2 YYEEEE. V lost 3 bases and J lost 3, with 5 bases in between. The CDR3 loop spans 12 amino acids.

This chain joins TRBV27 and TRBJ1-5; D remains unclear. The CDR3 contains 13 residues. V lost 3 bases and J lost 5, with 8 bases in between. The germline V gene encodes CDR1 MNHEY and CDR2 SMNVEV (reference sequence). The CDR3 region is CASSLASDQPQHF. DNA for the CDR3: TGTGCCAGCAGTTTGGCCTCGGATCAGCCCCAGCATTTT.

The CDR3 region is CASSQDAGFTGTF. CDR3 nucleotides: TGCGCCAGCAGCCAAGATGCGGGTTTTACTGGGACCTTC. The genes are TRBV4-1 and TRBJ1-2; no definite D call. Germline V CDR1 and CDR2: MGHRA, YSYEKL. V lost 0 bases to trimming and J lost 14 bases, with 16 bases between them. The CDR3 covers 13 residues.

The CDR3 sequence is CASSGQGARVVNSYEQYF. CDR3 sequence (DNA): TGTGCCAGCAGTGGACAGGGGGCGCGAGTAGTCAACTCCTACGAGCAGTACTTC. The chain has TRBV25-1 and TRBJ2-7, with 10 nucleotides matching TRBD1. Unmatched junction bases numbered 12, after V lost 4 bases and J lost 0 bases. The CDR3 is made up of 18 amino acids. The germline gives CDR1 MGHDK, CDR2 SYGVNS.

The chain recombines TRBV6-5 with TRBJ2-7; weak D call: TRBD1 (6 bases). The length of the CDR3 is 16 residues. The V and J ends lost 3 bases and 4 bases respectively, with 19 bases between them. The germline CDR1 and CDR2 sequences are MNHEY and SVGAGI. CDR3 loop: CASSYSPGTSLYEQYF. DNA of the CDR3: TGTGCCAGCAGTTATTCCCCCGGGACATCCCTATACGAGCAGTACTTC.

The V gene is TRBV27, the J gene TRBJ1-1; tentative D call: TRBD1 (6 bases). The CDR3 sequence is 13 residues long. Trimming took off 5 bases at V and 4 bases at J, with 11 bases between the two ends. The germline V gene encodes CDR1 MNHEY and CDR2 SMNVEV (reference sequence). The CDR3 sequence: CASSPLTGTEAFF. CDR3 coding DNA: TGTGCCAGCAGTCCCCTGACAGGCACTGAAGCTTTCTTT.

This chain joins TRBV11-3 and TRBJ1-1; D call uncertain. V lost 3 bases and J lost 1, with 9 bases in between. The germline gives CDR1 SGHNT, CDR2 YENEEA. This CDR3 has 14 amino acids. Here the CDR3 DNA reads TGTGCCAGCAGCTTGGGAGATGGGAACACTGAAGCTTTCTTT. This encodes CASSLGDGNTEAFF. Full variable domain (rest looked up from reference TRBV11-3 and TRBJ1-1): EAGVVQSPRYKIIEKKQPVAFWCNPISGHNTLYWYLQNLGQGPELLIRYENEEAVDDSQLPKDRFSAERLKGVDSTLKIQPAELGDSAVYLCASSLGDGNTEAFFGQGTRLTVV.